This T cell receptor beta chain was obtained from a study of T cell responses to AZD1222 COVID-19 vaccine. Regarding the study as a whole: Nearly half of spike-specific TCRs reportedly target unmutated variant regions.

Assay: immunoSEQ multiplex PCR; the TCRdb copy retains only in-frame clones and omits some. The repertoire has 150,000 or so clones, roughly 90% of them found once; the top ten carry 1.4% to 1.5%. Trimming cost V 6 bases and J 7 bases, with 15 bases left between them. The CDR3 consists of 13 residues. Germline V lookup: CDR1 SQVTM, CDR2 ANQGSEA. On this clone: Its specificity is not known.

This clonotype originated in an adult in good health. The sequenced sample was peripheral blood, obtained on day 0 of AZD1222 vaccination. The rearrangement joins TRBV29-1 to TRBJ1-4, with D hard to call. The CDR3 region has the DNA TGCAGCGTAAATAAGGGCCTGAGTGAAAAACTGTTTTTT. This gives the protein CSVNKGLSEKLFF.